This entry describes one T cell receptor (beta chain). Antigen unknown. The data are from a study of cytotoxic CD8 clonotypes in ibrutinib-treated CLL. Whole-study context: Responses comprised 25 or so partial and 2 complete; at median around 67 months, approximately 14 remained remitted and some 12 progressed. Points from the study as a whole: Sampling times (in sustained-remission versus progressing patients) were not the same. Whereas clonality rose at ibrutinib response, it declined toward baseline at progression.

This table comes from immunoSEQ multiplex PCR, and its TCRdb copy is limited to in-frame clones, with some not included. Of roughly 250,000 clones in the sample, 70% were seen once. PBMCs that had been cryopreserved were the source of roughly 2 micrograms of genomic DNA for TCR beta libraries. V shed 6 bases, J shed 0 bases, and the junction held 13 bases outside the gene matches. The CDR3 length is 17 residues. Germline CDR1 SEHNR, CDR2 FQNEAQ (reference sequence). The sample was PBMCs, taken after 24 months of ibrutinib treatment. The TCR was taken from a human donor with chronic lymphocytic leukemia. The chain joins TRBV7-9 to TRBJ2-5; 7 nucleotides align to TRBD2. The CDR3: CASRWSFERGYQETQYF. In DNA, the CDR3 is TGTGCCAGCAGGTGGTCCTTCGAGCGGGGCTACCAAGAGACCCAGTACTTC.